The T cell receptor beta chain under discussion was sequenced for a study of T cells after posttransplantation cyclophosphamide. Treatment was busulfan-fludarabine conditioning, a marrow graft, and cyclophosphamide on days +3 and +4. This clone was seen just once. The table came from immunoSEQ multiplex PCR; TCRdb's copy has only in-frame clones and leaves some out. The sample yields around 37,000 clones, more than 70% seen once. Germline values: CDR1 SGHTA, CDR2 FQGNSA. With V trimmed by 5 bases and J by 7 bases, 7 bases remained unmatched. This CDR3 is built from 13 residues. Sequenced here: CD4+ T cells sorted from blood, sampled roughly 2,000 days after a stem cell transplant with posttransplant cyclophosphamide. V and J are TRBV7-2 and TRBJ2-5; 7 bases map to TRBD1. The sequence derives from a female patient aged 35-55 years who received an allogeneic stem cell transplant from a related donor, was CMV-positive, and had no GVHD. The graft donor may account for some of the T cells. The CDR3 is CASSRDRVGTQYF. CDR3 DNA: TGTGCCAGCAGCCGTGACAGGGTCGGGACCCAGTACTTC.